The present T cell receptor (beta chain) was sequenced within a study of human T cells and chemical hapten exposure. About the research overall: Patients had diphenylcyclopropenone applied to the scalp weekly throughout the approximately 22-week study. Patients, mostly women, had alopecia areata, alopecia totalis or alopecia universalis. Findings and caveats of the study: No shift was seen in TCRs above 1 in 1000 frequency with DPC sensitization.

Time point denoted: pre-sensitization, week 0. The sample's treatment: therapeutic diphenylcyclopropenone sensitization with weekly scalp DPC. Blood draws preceded each patch test application. One entry per CDR3 protein, called by TCRdb with MiXCR from the RACE reads. The table lists about 380,000 distinct CDR3 sequences, 5% to 6.5% of them singletons. A remark on this clonotype: Its matching antigen is unknown.

V lost 3 bases, J lost 1 base, and 9 bases lay in between. Germline CDR1 and CDR2: LNHDA and SQIVND (reference sequence). CDR3 size: 14 residues. This receptor was obtained from a woman aged 45-59 years with alopecia areata. Some clones in this sample may be carry-over from other donors' samples. The sample was whole blood, taken in connection with sensitization to the hapten diphenylcyclopropenone (DPC). This chain connects TRBV19 to TRBJ1-2, with D possibly being TRBD1 (5 bases). CDR3 DNA sequence: TGTGCCAGTAGTATCCAGGGCCTTAACTATGGCTACACCTTC. Translation: CASSIQGLNYGYTF.